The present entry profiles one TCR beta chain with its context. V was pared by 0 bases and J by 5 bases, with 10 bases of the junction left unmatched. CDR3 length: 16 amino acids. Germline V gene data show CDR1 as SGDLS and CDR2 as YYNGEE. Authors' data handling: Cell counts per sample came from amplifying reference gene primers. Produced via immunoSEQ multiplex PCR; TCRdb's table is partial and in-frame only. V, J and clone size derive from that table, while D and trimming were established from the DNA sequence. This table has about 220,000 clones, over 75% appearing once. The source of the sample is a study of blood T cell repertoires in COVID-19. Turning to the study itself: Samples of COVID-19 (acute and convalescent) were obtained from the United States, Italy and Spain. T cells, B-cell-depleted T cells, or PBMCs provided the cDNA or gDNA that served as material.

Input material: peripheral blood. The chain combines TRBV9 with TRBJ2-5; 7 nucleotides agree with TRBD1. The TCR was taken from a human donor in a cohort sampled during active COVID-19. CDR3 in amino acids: CASSVGRDSEVETQYF. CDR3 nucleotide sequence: TGTGCCAGCAGCGTAGGTAGGGACAGTGAAGTGGAGACCCAGTACTTC.